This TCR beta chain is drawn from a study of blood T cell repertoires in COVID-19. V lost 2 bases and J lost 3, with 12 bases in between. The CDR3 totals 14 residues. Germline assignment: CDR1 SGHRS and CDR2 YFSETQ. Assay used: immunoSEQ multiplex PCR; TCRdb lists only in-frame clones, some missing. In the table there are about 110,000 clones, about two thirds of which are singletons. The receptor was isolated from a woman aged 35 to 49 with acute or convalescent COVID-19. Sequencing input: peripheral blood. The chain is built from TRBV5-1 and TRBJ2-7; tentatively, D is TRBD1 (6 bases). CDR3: CASSFQGKDYEQYF. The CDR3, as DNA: TGCGCCAGCAGCTTTCAGGGGAAAGACTACGAGCAGTACTTC. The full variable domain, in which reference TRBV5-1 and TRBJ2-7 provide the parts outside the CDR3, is KAGVTQTPRYLIKTRGQQVTLSCSPISGHRSVSWYQQTPGQGLQFLFEYFSETQRNKGNFPGRFSGRQFSNSRSEMNVSTLELGDSALYLCASSFQGKDYEQYFGPGTRLTVT.